This TCR beta chain was identified in a study of control samples from healthy donors and cancer patients (TCRdb year 2020). Libraries were built with the immunoSEQ multiplex PCR assay. TCRdb took this table from immuneACCESS and kept in-frame rearrangements with V and J called. Such tables lack part of the clones; where checked against another copy, unresolved V genes explain under half of the gap, and the rest is unexplained. The sample yields more than 65,000 clones; 70% to 90% were counted once. Under 2.5% of the sample goes to the ten largest clones. Comment on this clone: Its antigen target is currently unknown. No much larger clone exists at a distance of one base, and base qualities are not known.

Between the V and J ends, shortened by 5 bases and 1 base respectively, the junction contains 11 bases. The cysteine opens and the phenylalanine closes a CDR3 of 15 amino acids. Of all the DNA, just the CDR3 is kept, 45 bases in frame from base 1. The germline V gene specifies MDHEN as CDR1 and SYDVKM as CDR2. The receptor was derived from a woman in her sixties with head and neck cancer. The sample was PBMCs. The V and J segments used are TRBV28 and TRBJ2-2; the D call is possibly TRBD1 or TRBD2, each sharing 5 bases. The CDR3 protein sequence reads: CASSTGDGNTGELFF. The sequenced DNA: TGTGCCAGCAGTACCGGGGACGGGAACACCGGGGAGCTGTTTTTT.